A single TCR beta chain is shown here with its context. It has no known antigen specificity. No much larger clone is present one base from it, and per-base qualities are unavailable. At one collaborating source in Seattle, patients were enrolled during active infection and were followed longitudinally through the course of disease. Collaborating institutions collected whole blood in K2EDTA tubes following their own protocols. For TCRbeta analysis, collaborators shipped samples as frozen whole blood, isolated PBMCs, or DNA extracted from either of those sample types. The sample comes from a study of blood T cell repertoires in COVID-19 (dated by TCRdb to about 2020). Concerning the study at large: The collaborator samples originated in the United States, Italy and Spain and spanned the acute and convalescent phases of COVID-19. The prospective study material was composed of cDNA or gDNA derived from T cells, B-cell-depleted T cells, or PBMCs. Subjects who had been exposed to COVID-19, were actively infected with it, or had recovered from it provided the deeply sampled blood TCRbeta repertoires that made up the dataset. The repertoires were released in a freely available public database meant as a resource for research on the immune response to SARS-CoV-2. The samples were drawn from two sources: the first 160 participants of the ongoing ImmuneRACE study, and 950 to 1,500 subjects contributed by 6 global collaborators. A de-identified subject ID, COVID-19 status, age in years and sex were almost always included in the sample metadata. HLA class I and class II types, where available, came from metadata supplied by the sample provider rather than from assay-based typing. The study at large found these results: How much clinical and demographic metadata was included differed by source and by participant, and the metadata was provided uncurated.

TCRbeta CDR3 regions were amplified from genomic DNA by means of the immunoSEQ Assay, a bias-controlled multiplex PCR. The authors' analysis ran thus. The number of nucleated cells in each sample was estimated from the amplification of reference gene primers within the assay. To quantify the absolute abundance of each unique TCRbeta CDR3 rearrangement, sequence reads were collapsed and filtered. Productive Simpson clonality was computed per sample as the square root of Simpson's diversity index over productive rearrangements. TCRdb mirrors the immuneACCESS table, restricted to in-frame sequences. Some clones are absent from its copies; in checked studies, under half trace to an unresolved V gene, and the reason for the others is unknown. V and J calls and clone size come straight from that table; D and trimming were deduced from the DNA. Across this sample there are about 150,000 clones, with roughly 85% seen only once. Together, the top ten hold around 8.1% of the sample.

The germline V gene (reference sequence) specifies SEHNR as CDR1 and FQNEAQ as CDR2. V loses 5 bases of germline sequence and J loses 8 bases, and the interval between the two ends is 15 bases. The CDR3 goes from the cysteine to the phenylalanine over 13 residues. Solely the CDR3 DNA is kept, with 39 bases framed from the first base. Source material: peripheral blood. The TCR sequence derives from a woman aged 60-70 years with COVID-19, enrolled during active disease. The rearrangement combines TRBV7-9 with TRBJ1-2; the D gene assignment is ambiguous. The base sequence is TGTGCCAGCAGCCCCGCGAGAGGAGGAGGCTACACCTTC. Its translation reads: CASSPARGGGYTF.